One T cell receptor beta chain is described in this entry. Antigen specificity is unknown. Described time point: week 47, end of study. Every vaccination contained 300 ug of the mutant IDH1 20-mer peptide and was paired with topical imiquimod. The germline gives CDR1 KGHSH, CDR2 LQKENI. Trimming took 5 bases from V and 7 from J; bases not matched to a gene: 15. The CDR3 spans 16 residues. This record belongs to a study of a mutant IDH1 vaccine in newly diagnosed glioma. Sequenced by immunoSEQ multiplex PCR; TCRdb stores in-frame clones only, minus some. Of around 54,000 clones listed, under 85% are singletons.

The chain joins TRBV18 to TRBJ1-2, with TRBD1 matching 8 bases. Material: PBMCs, obtained from a glioma patient whose treatment included an IDH1 peptide vaccine. This clonotype was obtained from a woman aged 50 to 60 with glioma. The CDR3 coding sequence is TGTGCCAGCTCAGCCTACGGGACAGGAGCCAGGGGTGGCTACACCTTC. This encodes CASSAYGTGARGGYTF.